This paragraph covers one TCR beta chain sequence. Its antigen has not been determined. Base qualities are missing; no much larger clone stands one base away. TCR CDR3 regions were amplified from genomic DNA by multiplex PCR using the deep immunoSEQ assay. Extracted genomic DNA from each cell subset was spread evenly across all wells of several immunoSEQ 96-well plates, with each plate serving as a replicate. Each replicate PCR for sorted subsets received around 200 ng genomic DNA, equal to tens of thousands of T cell genomes. Purified libraries were measured with a Qubit 3.0 fluorometer, size-checked on a Bioanalyzer 2100, and measured again with the KAPA Library Quantification kit. Every immunoSEQ 96-well plate was sequenced on a dedicated single-read 150-cycle Illumina NextSeq 550 flow cell. The original pipeline was this. Because the immunoSEQ output held only junctional sequences and lacked quality scores, the filtering could not match the filtering applied to full-length reads. Sequences were annotated with PyIR, a Python wrapper for IgBLAST v1.9, and V/J genes and CDR3 were assigned using IMGT germline references. Any read was removed if the V/J assignment was weak (E-value above 1e-6), the CDR3 was missing, or the read contained stop codons, out-of-frame junctions, or ambiguous translated residues. V3J clonotypes were defined as sequences sharing the same inferred V gene, J gene, and CDR3 amino acid sequence. The percentage overlap between two repertoires was calculated by dividing the number of shared unique clonotypes by the size of the smaller repertoire. RTK rarefaction, the Chao1 estimator, and Recon v2.1 estimates of unobserved clonotypes were used to assess repertoire richness. OLGA was used to compute generation probabilities for all TCRbeta clonotypes that the gDNA method yielded from a handful of donors. TCRdb stores this immuneACCESS table with in-frame sequences only. Part of the clones is absent; in the studies checked, under half of the shortfall reflects unresolved V genes, and no reason is known for the rest. The V and J calls and the clone size are those of that table, but D and trimming were determined from the DNA. The sample table lists 1.6 million or so clones, roughly 97% of them with a count of one. Of the sample, approximately 1.2% is held by the ten largest clones.

These data are taken from a study of shared clonotypes between healthy human individuals (dated by TCRdb to 2018 to 2021). About the investigation overall: The cohort comprised two women and a few men aged 18 to 49 years. For each donor, three plates each were used for CD4 naive and CD4 memory, two plates were used for CD8 naive, and one plate was used for CD8 memory. The study deeply sequenced blood TCR repertoires of about 5 healthy adults to estimate repertoire size and the extent of clonotype sharing between individuals. To increase sequencing depth and limit assay-specific biases, different laboratories used diverse techniques to prepare libraries and sequence TCR repertoires. Per donor, leukapheresis produced somewhere between about 0.9 and 9 billion PBMCs. The full study reports these points: The small number of donors limited the genetic and exposure-history diversity represented. Incomplete sequencing was indicated by rarefaction of sorted-subset datasets, despite the large sequencing depth. Estimated clonotype richness was generally larger for naive than for memory subsets. Compared with non-shared clonotypes, clonotypes shared by all four sorted-subset donors had higher generation probabilities. Sharing across a few donors was observed for roughly 5% of naive CD4, less than 4% of naive CD8, roughly 2.3% of memory CD4, and around 0.4% of memory CD8 clonotypes. Only blood was sampled, and tissue TCR repertoires likely differ from those in blood. Based on pairwise subsampling, the degree of clonotype sharing among donors was expected to be affected by sequencing depth.

For CDR1 and CDR2, the germline V gene lists SGDLS and YYNGEE. Its CDR3 holds 21 amino acids, cysteine through phenylalanine. Only the CDR3 DNA stays, 63 bases, in frame from base 1. The junction shows trimming of 0 bases on V and 0 bases on J, and the gene matches do not reach 11 bases of it. Donors were healthy HIV-negative adults with no recently reported acute infections or vaccinations. All donors were Caucasian adults living in Nashville, Tennessee, USA. CD4+ T cells were enriched by magnetic negative selection; naive cells were then positively selected on CD45RA, and the negative fraction formed the memory subset. Blood was obtained by leukapheresis, after which PBMCs were separated by Ficoll-Histopaque density gradient centrifugation and cryopreserved in liquid nitrogen vapor phase. Purity and quantity of every magnetically sorted T cell population were checked by analytical flow cytometry. From each sorted fraction, genomic DNA was isolated and quantified by UV absorbance on a Nanodrop 2000c.

The clonotype comes from a man aged 25 to 40 in good health. The sequenced material came from naive CD4+ T cells sorted from blood. Interpreted using the paper, the cell subset or site label stands for: CD45RA+ positively selected. This chain is built from TRBV9 and TRBJ2-3; the central 15 bases match TRBD2. The DNA sequence is as follows: TGTGCCAGCAGCGTAGCCTCTAGGACTAGCGGGAGGGCGAAAAGCACAGATACGCAGTATTTT. It translates to CASSVASRTSGRAKSTDTQYF.